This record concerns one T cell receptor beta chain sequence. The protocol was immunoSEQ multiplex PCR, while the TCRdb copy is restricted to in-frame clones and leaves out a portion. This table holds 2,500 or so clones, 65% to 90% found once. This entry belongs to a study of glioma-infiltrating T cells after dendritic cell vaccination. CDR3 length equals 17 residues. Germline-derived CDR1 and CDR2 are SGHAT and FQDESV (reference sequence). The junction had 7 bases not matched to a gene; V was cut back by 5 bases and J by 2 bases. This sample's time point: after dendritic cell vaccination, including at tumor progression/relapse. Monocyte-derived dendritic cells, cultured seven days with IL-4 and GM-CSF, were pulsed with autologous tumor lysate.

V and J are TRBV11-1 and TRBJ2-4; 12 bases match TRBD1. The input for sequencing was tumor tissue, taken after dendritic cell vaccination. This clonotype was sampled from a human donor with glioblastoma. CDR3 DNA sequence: TGTGCCAGCAGCGCACCGGGACAGGGGGCTTCCAAAAACATTCAGTACTTC. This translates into CASSAPGQGASKNIQYF.